This T cell receptor beta chain derives from a study of cytomegalovirus exposure and HLA in healthy donors. Overall study context: In a later analysis, the roughly 110 validation repertoires were reported to have used the same platform as the roughly 670 first-cohort repertoires.

Notes on this clone: What it binds is unknown.

Study-level findings and limits: In vitro checks showed that a few CMV-associated chains really do target CMV antigens. Generally TCR sequences proved uncommon, though certain public TCRs appeared in numerous donors. In a later analysis, first-cohort TCR clusters were found to tend to co-occur in the 100 to 150 validation repertoires.

The CDR3 has 14 amino acids. V shed 6 bases and J 2 bases; nucleotides not matched to a gene: 6. In germline, CDR1 is SNHLY, CDR2 FYNNEI. Some clones are missing from TCRdb's copy, which holds only in-frame ones; the method was immunoSEQ multiplex PCR. Of roughly 240,000 clones listed, more than 75% are singletons. The rearrangement uses TRBV2 and TRBJ2-7, with 8 bases that match TRBD1. Sequenced material: PBMCs. This sequence was found in a man younger than 35 in good health and CMV-seronegative. CDR3 in amino acids: CASSGQGYTYEQYF. CDR3 sequence (DNA): TGTGCCAGCAGCGGACAGGGATATACCTACGAGCAGTACTTC.